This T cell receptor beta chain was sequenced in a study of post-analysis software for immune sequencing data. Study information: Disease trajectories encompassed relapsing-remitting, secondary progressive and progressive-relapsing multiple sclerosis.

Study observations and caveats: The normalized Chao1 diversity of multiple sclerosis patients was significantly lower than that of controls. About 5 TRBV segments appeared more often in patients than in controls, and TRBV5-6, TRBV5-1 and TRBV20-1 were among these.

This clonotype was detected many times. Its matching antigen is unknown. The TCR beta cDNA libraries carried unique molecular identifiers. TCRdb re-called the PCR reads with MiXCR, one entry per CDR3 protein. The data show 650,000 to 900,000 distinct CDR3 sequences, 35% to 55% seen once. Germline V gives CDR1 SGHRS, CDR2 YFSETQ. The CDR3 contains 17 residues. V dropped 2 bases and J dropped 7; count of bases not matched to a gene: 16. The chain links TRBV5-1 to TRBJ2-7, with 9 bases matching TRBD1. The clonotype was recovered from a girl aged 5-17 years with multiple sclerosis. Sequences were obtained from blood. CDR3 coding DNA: TGCGCCAGCAGCTTCTCCCCCCAGGGACAGGGCCTGGGGGAGCAGTACTTC. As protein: CASSFSPQGQGLGEQYF.